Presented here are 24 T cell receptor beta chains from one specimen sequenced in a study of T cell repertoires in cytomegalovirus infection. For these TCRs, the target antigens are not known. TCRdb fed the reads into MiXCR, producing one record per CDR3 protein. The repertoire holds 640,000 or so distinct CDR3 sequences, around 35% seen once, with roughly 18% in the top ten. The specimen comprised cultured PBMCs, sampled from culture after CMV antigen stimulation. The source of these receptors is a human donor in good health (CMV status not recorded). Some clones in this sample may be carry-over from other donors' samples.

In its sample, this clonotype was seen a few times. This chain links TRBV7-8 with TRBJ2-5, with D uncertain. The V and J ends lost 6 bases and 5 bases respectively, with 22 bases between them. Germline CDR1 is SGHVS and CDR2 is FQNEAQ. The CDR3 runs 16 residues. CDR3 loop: CASSSRPGAAGETQYF. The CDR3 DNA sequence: TGTGCCAGCAGTTCGCGCCCGGGCGCAGCTGGCGAGACCCAGTACTTC. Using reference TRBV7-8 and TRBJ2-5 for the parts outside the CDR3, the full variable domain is GAGVSQSPRYKVAKRGQDVALRCDPISGHVSLFWYQQALGQGPEFLTYFQNEAQLDKSGLPSDRFFAERPEGSVSTLKIQRTQQEDSAVYLCASSSRPGAAGETQYFGPGTRLLVL.

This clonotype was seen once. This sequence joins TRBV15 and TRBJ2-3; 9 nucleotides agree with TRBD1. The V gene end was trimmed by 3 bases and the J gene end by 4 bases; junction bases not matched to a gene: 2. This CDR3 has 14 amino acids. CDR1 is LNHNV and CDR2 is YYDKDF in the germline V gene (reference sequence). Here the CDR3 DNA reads TGTGCCACCAGCAGCGACAGGGGGGCAGATACGCAGTATTTT. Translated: CATSSDRGADTQYF.

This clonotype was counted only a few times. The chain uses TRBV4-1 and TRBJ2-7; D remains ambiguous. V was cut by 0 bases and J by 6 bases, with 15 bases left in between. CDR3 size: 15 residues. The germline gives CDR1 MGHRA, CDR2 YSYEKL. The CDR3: CASSQETDPYIEQYF. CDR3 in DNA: TGCGCCAGCAGCCAAGAAACGGACCCCTATATCGAGCAGTACTTC.

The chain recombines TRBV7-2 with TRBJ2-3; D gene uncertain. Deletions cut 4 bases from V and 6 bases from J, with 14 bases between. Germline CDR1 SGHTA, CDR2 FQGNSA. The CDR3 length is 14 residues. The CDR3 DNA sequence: TGTGCCAGCAGCTCTCGAATCAATTCGGATACGCAGTATTTT. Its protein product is CASSSRINSDTQYF.

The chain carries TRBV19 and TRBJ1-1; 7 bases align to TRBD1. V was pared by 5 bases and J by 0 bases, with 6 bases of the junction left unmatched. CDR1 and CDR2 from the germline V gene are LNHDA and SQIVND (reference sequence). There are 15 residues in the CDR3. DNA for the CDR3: TGTGCCAGTAGTCCGGGACAGTTGATGAACACTGAAGCTTTCTTT. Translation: CASSPGQLMNTEAFF.

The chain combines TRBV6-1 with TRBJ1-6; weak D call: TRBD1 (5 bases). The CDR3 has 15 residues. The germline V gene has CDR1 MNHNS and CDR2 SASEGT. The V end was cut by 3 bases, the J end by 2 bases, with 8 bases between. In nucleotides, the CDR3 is TGTGCCAGCAGTGAGGGGGGTACCTATAATTCACCCCTCCACTTT. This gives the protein CASSEGGTYNSPLHF.

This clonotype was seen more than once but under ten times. CDR3 region: CASGPGTSGRRHEQFF. For the CDR3, the DNA is TGTGCTAGTGGCCCCGGGACTAGCGGGAGGAGGCATGAGCAGTTCTTC. The chain links TRBV12-5 to TRBJ2-1; 15 nucleotides align to TRBD2. V lost 6 bases and J lost 8; bases outside the gene matches: 8. The V gene's germline CDR1 is LGHNT and CDR2 FRNRAP. The CDR3 extends over 16 amino acids.

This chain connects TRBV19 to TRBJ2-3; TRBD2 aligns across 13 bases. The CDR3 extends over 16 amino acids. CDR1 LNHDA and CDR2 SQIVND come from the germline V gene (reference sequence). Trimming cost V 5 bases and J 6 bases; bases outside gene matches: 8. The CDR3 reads CASSFPGTSGADTQYF. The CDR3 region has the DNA TGTGCCAGTAGTTTCCCCGGGACTAGCGGGGCCGATACGCAGTATTTT.

CDR3 nucleotide sequence: TGTGCCAGTGGACAGTTAACTAATGAAAAACTGTTTTTT. Protein: CASGQLTNEKLFF. The V and J genes are TRBV28 and TRBJ1-4, with D possibly TRBD1 on 6 matching bases. The V gene's germline CDR1 is MDHEN and CDR2 SYDVKM. This CDR3 contains 13 residues. Trimming shortened V by 9 bases and J by 1 base, and 9 bases separated the two germline ends.

CDR3 sequence (DNA): TGTGCCAGCAGCGGAAGGGACAGAGCCTACGAGCAGTACTTC. It specifies CASSGRDRAYEQYF. The chain couples TRBV5-4 to TRBJ2-7, with 7 nucleotides matching TRBD1. CDR1 is SGHNT, CDR2 YYREEE, per germline (reference sequence). V lost 4 bases, J lost 2 bases, and 6 bases stayed unmatched. The CDR3 has 14 amino acids.

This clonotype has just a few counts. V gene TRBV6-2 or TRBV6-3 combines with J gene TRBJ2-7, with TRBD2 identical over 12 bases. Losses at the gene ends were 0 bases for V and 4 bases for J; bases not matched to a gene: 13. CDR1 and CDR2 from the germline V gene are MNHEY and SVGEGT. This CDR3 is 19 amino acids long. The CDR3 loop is CASSYSTSLTSGSAYEQYF. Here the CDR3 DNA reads TGTGCCAGCAGTTACTCCACTTCGTTGACTAGCGGGAGTGCTTACGAGCAGTACTTC.

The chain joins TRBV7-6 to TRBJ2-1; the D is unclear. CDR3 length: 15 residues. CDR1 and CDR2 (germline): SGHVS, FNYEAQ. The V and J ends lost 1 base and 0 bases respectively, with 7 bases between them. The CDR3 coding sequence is TGTGCCAGCAGCTTAGATGCTAGCTCCTACAATGAGCAGTTCTTC. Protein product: CASSLDASSYNEQFF.

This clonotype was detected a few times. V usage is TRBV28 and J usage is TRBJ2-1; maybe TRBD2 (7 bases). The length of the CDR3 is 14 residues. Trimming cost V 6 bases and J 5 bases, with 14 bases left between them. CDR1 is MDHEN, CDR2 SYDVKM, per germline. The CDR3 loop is CASRGGGYNNEQFF. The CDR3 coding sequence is TGTGCCAGCAGGGGAGGGGGATACAACAATGAGCAGTTCTTC.

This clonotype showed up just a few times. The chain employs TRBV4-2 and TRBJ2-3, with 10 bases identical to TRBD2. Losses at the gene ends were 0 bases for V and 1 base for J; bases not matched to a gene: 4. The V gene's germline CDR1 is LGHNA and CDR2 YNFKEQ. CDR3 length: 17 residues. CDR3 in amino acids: CASSQEERGGGTDTQYF. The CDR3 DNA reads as TGTGCCAGCAGCCAAGAGGAGCGGGGGGGCGGCACAGATACGCAGTATTTT.

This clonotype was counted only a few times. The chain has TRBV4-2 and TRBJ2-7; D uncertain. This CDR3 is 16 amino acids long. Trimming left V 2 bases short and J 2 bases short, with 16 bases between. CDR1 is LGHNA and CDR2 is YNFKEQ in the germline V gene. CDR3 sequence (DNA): TGTGCCAGCAGCCAAACTCCTGACTCGATAACCTACGAGCAGTACTTC. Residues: CASSQTPDSITYEQYF.

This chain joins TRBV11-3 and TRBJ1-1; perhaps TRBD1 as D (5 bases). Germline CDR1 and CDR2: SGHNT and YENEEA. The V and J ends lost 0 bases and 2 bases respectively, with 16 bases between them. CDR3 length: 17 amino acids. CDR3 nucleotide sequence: TGTGCCAGCAGCTTAGATCTGTCGATGGGGGAAAACACTGAAGCTTTCTTT. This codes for CASSLDLSMGENTEAFF.

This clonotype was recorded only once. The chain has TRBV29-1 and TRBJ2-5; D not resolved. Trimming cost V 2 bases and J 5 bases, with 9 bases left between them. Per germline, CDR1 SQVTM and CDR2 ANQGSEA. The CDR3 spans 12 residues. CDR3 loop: CSVELSRETQYF. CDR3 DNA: TGCAGCGTTGAACTCTCAAGGGAGACCCAGTACTTC.

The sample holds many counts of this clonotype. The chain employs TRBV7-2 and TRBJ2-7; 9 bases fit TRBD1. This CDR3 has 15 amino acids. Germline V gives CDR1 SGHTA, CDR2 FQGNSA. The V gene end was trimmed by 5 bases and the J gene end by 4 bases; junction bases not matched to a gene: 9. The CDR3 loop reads CASSITGTGMYEQYF. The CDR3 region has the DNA TGTGCCAGCAGCATAACCGGGACAGGGATGTACGAGCAGTACTTC. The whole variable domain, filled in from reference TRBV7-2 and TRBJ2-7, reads GAGVSQSPSNKVTEKGKDVELRCDPISGHTALYWYRQSLGQGLEFLIYFQGNSAPDKSGLPSDRFSAERTGGSVSTLTIQRTQQEDSAVYLCASSITGTGMYEQYFGPGTRLTVT.

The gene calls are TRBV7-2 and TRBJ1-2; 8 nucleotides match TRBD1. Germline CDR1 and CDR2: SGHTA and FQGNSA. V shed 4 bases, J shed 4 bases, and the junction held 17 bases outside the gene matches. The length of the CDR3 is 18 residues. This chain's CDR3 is CASSSAGQDYAFFYGYTF. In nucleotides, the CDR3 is TGTGCCAGCAGCTCAGCGGGACAGGACTACGCGTTTTTCTATGGCTACACCTTC.

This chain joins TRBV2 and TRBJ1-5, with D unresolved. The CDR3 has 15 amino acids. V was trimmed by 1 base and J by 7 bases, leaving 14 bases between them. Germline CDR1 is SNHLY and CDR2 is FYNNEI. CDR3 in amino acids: CASSEDEGSGQPQHF. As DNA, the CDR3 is TGTGCCAGCAGTGAAGATGAAGGGTCGGGCCAGCCCCAGCATTTT.

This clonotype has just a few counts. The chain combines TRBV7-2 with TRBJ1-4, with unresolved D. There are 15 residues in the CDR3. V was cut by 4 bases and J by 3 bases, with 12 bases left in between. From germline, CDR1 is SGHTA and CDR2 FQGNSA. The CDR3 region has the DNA TGTGCCAGCAGCTCCCGGGCCTGGGCTAATGAAAAACTGTTTTTT. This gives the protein CASSSRAWANEKLFF.

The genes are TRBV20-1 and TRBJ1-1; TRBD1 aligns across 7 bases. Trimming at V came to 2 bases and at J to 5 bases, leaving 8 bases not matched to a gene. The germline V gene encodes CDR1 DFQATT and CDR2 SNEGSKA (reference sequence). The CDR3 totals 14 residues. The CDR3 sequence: CSARRPNRGTEAFF. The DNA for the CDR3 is TGCAGTGCTAGAAGGCCTAACAGGGGTACTGAAGCTTTCTTT.

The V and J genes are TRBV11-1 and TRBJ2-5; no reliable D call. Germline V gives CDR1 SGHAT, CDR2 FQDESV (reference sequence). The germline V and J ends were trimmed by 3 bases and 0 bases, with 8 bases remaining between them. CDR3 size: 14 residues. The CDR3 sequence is CASSLNWYQETQYF. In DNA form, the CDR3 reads TGTGCCAGCAGCTTGAACTGGTACCAAGAGACCCAGTACTTC.

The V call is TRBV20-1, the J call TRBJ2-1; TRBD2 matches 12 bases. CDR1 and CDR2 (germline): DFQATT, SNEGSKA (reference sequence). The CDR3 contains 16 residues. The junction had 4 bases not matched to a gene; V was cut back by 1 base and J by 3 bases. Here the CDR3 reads CSARATSGGHYNEQFF. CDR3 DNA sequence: TGCAGTGCTAGAGCGACTAGCGGGGGCCACTACAATGAGCAGTTCTTC.